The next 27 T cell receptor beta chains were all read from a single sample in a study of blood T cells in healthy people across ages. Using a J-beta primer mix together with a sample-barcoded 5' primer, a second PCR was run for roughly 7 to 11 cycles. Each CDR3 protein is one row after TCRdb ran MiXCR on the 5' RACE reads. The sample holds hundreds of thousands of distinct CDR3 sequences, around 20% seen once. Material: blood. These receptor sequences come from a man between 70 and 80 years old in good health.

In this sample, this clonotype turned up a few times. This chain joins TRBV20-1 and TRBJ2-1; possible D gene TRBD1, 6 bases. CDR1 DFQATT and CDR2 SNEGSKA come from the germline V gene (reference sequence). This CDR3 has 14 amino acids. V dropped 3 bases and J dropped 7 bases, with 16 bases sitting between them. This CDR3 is CSASRSGAGNEQFF. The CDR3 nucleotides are TGCAGTGCTAGTCGGTCAGGGGCTGGGAATGAGCAGTTCTTC.

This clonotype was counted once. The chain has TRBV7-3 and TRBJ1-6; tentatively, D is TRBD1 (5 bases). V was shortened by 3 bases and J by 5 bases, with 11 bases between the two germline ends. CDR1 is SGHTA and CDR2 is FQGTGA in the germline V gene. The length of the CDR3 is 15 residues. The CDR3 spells CASSFGGLNNSPLHF. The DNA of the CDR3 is TGTGCCAGCAGCTTTGGGGGACTCAATAATTCACCCCTCCACTTT.

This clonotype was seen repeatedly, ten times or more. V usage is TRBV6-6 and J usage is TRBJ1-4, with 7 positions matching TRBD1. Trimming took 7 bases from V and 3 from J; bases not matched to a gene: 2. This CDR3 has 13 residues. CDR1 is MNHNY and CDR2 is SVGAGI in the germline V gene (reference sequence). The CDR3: CASKGTANEKLFF. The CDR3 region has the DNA TGTGCCAGCAAAGGGACAGCTAATGAAAAACTGTTTTTT.

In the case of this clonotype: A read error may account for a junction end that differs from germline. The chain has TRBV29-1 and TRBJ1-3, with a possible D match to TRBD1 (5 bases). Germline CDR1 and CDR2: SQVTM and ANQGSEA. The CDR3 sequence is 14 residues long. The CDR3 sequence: CSIDGGTSGNTIYF. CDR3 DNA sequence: TGCAGCATTGATGGGGGAACCTCTGGAAACACCATATATTTT.

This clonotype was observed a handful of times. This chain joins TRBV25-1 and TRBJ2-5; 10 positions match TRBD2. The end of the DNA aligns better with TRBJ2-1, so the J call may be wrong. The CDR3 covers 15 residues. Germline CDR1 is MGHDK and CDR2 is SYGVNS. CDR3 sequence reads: CASSGVAGGRNEQFF. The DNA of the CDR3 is TGTGCCAGCAGTGGTGTAGCGGGAGGTAGAAATGAGCAGTTCTTC.

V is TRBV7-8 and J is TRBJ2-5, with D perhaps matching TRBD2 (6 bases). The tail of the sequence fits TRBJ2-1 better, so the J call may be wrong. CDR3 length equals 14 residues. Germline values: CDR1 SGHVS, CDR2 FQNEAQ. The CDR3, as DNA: TGTGCCAGCAGCGCCGCTAGCGAGTACAATGAGCAGTTCTTC. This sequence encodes CASSAASEYNEQFF.

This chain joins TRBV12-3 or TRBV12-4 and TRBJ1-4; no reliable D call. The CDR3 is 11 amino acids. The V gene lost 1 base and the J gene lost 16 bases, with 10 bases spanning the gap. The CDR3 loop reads CASSLEVQQFF. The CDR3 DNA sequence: TGTGCCAGCAGTTTAGAGGTACAGCAGTTTTTT.

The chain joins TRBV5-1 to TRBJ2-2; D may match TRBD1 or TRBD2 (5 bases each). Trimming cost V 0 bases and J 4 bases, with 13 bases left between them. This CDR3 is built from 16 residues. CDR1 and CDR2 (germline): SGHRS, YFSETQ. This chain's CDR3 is CASSLGFLGATGELFF. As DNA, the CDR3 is TGCGCCAGCAGCTTGGGTTTTCTCGGGGCCACCGGGGAGCTGTTTTTT.

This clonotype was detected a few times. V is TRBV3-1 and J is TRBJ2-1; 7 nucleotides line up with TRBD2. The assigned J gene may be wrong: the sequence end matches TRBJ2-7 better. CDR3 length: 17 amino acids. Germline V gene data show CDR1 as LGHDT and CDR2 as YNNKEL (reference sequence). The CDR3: CASSQGSVGGSFFEQYF. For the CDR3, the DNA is TGTGCCAGCAGCCAGGGGTCCGTAGGCGGGAGCTTTTTCGAGCAGTACTTC.

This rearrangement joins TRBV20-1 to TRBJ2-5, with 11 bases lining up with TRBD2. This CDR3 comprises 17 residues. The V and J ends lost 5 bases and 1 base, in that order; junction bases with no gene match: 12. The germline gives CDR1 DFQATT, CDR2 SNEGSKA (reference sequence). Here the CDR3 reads CSARGGGTSGIQETQYF. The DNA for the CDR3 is TGCAGTGCTCGAGGGGGCGGGACTAGCGGAATCCAAGAGACCCAGTACTTC.

This CDR3 reads CATSREGTRTDTQYF. CDR3 nucleotides: TGTGCCACCAGCAGAGAGGGGACTAGGACAGATACGCAGTATTTT. This rearrangement joins TRBV15 to TRBJ2-3; 8 bases are a match to TRBD2. The CDR3 is 15 residues long. V dropped 0 bases and J dropped 3; count of bases not matched to a gene: 2. In germline, CDR1 is LNHNV, CDR2 YYDKDF (reference sequence).

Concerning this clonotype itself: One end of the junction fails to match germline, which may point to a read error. CDR3 in DNA: TGTGCTAGCAGCCAAAGACAGAACACCGGGGAGCTGTTTTTT. Translated, it gives CASSQRQNTGELFF. This chain uses TRBV7-7 with TRBJ2-2; D gene unclear. The CDR3 consists of 14 residues. Germline CDR1 reads SSHAT; CDR2 reads FNYEAQ (reference sequence).

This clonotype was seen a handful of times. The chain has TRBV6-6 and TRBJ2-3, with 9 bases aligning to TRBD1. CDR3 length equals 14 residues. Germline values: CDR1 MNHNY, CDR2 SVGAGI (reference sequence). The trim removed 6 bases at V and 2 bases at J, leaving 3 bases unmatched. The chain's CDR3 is CASRGTGTTDTQYF. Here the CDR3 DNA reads TGTGCCAGCAGGGGGACAGGGACCACAGATACGCAGTATTTT.

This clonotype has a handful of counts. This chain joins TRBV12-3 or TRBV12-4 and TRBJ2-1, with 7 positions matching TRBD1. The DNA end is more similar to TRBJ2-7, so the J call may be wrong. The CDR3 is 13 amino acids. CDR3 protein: CASSPRAGGEQYF. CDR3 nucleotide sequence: TGTGCCAGCAGTCCAAGGGCAGGGGGCGAGCAGTACTTC.

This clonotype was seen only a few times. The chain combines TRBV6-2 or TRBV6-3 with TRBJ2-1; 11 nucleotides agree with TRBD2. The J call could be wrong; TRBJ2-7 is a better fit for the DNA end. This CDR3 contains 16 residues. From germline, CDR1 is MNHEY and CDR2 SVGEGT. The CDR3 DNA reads TGTGCCAGCAGGAACTCCGGGACTAGCGGACATACGATGCAGTACTTC. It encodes CASRNSGTSGHTMQYF.

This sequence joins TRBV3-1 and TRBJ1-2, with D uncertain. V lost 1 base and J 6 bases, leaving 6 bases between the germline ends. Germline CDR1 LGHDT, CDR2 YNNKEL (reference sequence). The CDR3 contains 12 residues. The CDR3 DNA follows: TGTGCCAGCAGCCAAGTGGCGGATGGCTACACCTTC. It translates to CASSQVADGYTF. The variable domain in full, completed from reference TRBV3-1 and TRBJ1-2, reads DTAVSQTPKYLVTQMGNDKSIKCEQNLGHDTMYWYKQDSKKFLKIMFSYNNKELIINETVPNRFSPKSPDKAHLNLHINSLELGDSAVYFCASSQVADGYTFGSGTRLTVV.

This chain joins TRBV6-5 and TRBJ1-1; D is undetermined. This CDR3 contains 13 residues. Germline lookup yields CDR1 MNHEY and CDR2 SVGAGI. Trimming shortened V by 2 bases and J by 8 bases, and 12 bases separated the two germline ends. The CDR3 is CASSYREGKEAFF. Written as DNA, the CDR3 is TGTGCCAGCAGTTACCGGGAGGGTAAAGAAGCTTTCTTT.

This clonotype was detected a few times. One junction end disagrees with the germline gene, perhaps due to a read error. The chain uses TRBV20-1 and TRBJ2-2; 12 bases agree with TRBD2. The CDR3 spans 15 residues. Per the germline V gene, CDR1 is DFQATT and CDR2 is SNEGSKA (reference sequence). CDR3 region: CSAAQGLAGSGEPFF. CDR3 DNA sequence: TGCAGTGCTGCCCAGGGACTAGCGGGCTCCGGGGAGCCGTTTTTT.

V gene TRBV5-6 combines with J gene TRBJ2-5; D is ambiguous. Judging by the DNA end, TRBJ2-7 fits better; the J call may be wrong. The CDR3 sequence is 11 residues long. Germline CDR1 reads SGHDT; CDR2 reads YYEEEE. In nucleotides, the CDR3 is TGTGCCAGCAGCTTGTTCCACGAGCAGTACTTC. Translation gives CASSLFHEQYF.

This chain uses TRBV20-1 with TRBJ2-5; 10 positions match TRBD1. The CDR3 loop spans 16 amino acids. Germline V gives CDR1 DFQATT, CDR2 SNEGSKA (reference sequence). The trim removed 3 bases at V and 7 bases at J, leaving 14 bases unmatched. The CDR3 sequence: CSARSPGTGDRGTQYF. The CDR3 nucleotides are TGCAGTGCTAGGTCCCCCGGGACAGGGGATCGAGGGACCCAGTACTTC.

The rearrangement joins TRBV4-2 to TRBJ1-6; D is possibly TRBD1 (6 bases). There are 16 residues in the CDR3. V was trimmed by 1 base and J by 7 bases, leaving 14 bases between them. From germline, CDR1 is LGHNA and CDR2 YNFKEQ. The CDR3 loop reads CASSQAGTRNNSPLHF. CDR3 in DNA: TGTGCCAGCAGCCAAGCGGGGACAAGGAACAATTCACCCCTCCACTTT.

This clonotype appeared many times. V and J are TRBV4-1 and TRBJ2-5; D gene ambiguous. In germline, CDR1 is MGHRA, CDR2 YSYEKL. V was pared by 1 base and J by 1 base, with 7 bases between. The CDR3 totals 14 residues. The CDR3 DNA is TGCGCCAGCAGCCAAGGACCGAGCCAAGAGACCCAGTACTTC. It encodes CASSQGPSQETQYF.

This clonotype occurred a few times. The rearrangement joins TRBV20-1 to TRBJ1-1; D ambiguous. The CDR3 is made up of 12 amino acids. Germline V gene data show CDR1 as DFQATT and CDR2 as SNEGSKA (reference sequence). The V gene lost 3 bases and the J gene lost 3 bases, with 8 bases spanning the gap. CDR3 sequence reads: CSASAPDTEAFF. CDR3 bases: TGCAGTGCTAGTGCGCCGGACACTGAAGCTTTCTTT.

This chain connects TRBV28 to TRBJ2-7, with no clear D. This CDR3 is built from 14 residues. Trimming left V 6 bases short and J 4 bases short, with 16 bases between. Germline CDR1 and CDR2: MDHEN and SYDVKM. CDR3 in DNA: TGTGCCAGCAGCTCCCCCCCCAATGGTTACGAGCAGTACTTC. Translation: CASSSPPNGYEQYF.

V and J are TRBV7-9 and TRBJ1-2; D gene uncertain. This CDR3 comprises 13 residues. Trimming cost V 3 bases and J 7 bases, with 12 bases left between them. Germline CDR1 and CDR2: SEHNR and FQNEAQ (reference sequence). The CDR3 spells CASSFPGDFGYTF. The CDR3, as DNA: TGTGCCAGCAGCTTCCCTGGCGACTTTGGCTACACCTTC.

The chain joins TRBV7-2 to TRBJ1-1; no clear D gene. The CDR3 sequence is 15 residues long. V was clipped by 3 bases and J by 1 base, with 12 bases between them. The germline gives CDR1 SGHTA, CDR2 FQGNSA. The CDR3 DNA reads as TGTGCCAGCAGCTTCGGGCCAAGAGGGAACACTGAAGCTTTCTTT. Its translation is CASSFGPRGNTEAFF.

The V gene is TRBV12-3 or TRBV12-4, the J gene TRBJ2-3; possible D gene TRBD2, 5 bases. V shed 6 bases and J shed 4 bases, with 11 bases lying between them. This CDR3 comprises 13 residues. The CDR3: CASRTLGPDTQYF. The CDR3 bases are TGTGCCAGCAGGACACTAGGTCCAGATACGCAGTATTTT.